Listed here are 6 T cell receptor beta chains from one sample, sequenced in a study of T cell responses to AZD1222 COVID-19 vaccine. The data were produced by immunoSEQ multiplex PCR, yet TCRdb's version contains in-frame clones alone and is incomplete. The profile shows fewer than 150,000 clones, 90% of them singletons. Sample: peripheral blood, taken on day 0 of AZD1222 vaccination. These receptors were collected from an adult in good health.

This clone was seen once. The rearrangement joins TRBV2 to TRBJ2-4; TRBD1 aligns across 11 bases. The J segment lost 9 bases and the V segment lost 5 bases, leaving 6 bases of the junction unmatched. CDR1 is SNHLY and CDR2 is FYNNEI in the germline V gene. The CDR3 covers 14 residues. The DNA for the CDR3 is TGTGCCAGCAGTCGGACAGGGGGCTTAGGCATTCAGTACTTC. Its protein product is CASSRTGGLGIQYF.

This clone was counted once. CDR3: CASNNPGLAGGPGEQYF. CDR3 in DNA: TGTGCCAGCAATAACCCGGGACTAGCGGGAGGGCCCGGCGAGCAGTACTTC. The V and J genes are TRBV25-1 and TRBJ2-7; 16 bases fit TRBD2. V trimming: 7 bases; J trimming: 6 bases; junction bases outside the gene matches: 12. Looked up from germline, CDR1 is MGHDK and CDR2 is SYGVNS. This CDR3 contains 17 residues.

The V and J genes are TRBV20-1 and TRBJ2-3, with 9 bases aligning to TRBD2. This CDR3 comprises 16 residues. Germline V gene lookup returns CDR1 DFQATT and CDR2 SNEGSKA (reference sequence). V lost 3 bases to trimming and J lost 2 bases; unmatched junction nucleotides: 9. The CDR3 nucleotides are TGCAGTGCTAGTCCCGAGCGGGGGGCGTTCACAGATACGCAGTATTTT. The encoded protein is CSASPERGAFTDTQYF.

The V call is TRBV5-6, the J call TRBJ2-7; the D gene is possibly TRBD2 (6 bases). Germline V gene sequence: CDR1 SGHDT, CDR2 YYEEEE. V lost 0 bases and J 7 bases, leaving 23 bases between the germline ends. This CDR3 region has 17 residues. CDR3 coding DNA: TGTGCCAGCAGCTTGGATAGCGGTAGCGGCCCCTCGCGGGAGCAGTACTTC. This sequence encodes CASSLDSGSGPSREQYF.

In this sample, this clone turned up a few times. The chain uses TRBV5-1 and TRBJ2-1, with D maybe TRBD1 (5 bases). This CDR3 comprises 11 residues. Per germline, CDR1 SGHRS and CDR2 YFSETQ. The V and J ends lost 2 bases and 12 bases respectively, with 9 bases between them. This CDR3 is CASSLGDWQFF. CDR3 sequence (DNA): TGCGCCAGCAGCTTAGGGGATTGGCAGTTCTTC.

The chain uses TRBV29-1 and TRBJ2-1; a possible D gene is TRBD2 (6 bases). Germline values: CDR1 SQVTM, CDR2 ANQGSEA. V was pared by 4 bases and J by 9 bases, with 19 bases between. This CDR3 is 14 amino acids long. The CDR3 spells CSVGSAGRGSEQFF. The DNA for the CDR3 is TGCAGCGTTGGTTCCGCGGGAAGAGGTAGTGAGCAGTTCTTC.